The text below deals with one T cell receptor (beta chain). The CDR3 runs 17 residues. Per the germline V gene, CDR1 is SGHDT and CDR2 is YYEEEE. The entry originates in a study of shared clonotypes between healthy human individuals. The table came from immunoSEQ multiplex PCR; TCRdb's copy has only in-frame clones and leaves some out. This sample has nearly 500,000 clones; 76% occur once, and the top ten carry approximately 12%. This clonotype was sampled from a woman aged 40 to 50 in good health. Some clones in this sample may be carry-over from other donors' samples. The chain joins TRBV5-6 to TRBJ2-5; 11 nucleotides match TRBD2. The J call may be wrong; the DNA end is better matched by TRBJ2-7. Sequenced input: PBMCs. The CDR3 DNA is TGTGCCAGCAGCTTGCCTCTGTTAGCGGGAGGGCCCTACGAGCAGTACTTC. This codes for CASSLPLLAGGPYEQYF.